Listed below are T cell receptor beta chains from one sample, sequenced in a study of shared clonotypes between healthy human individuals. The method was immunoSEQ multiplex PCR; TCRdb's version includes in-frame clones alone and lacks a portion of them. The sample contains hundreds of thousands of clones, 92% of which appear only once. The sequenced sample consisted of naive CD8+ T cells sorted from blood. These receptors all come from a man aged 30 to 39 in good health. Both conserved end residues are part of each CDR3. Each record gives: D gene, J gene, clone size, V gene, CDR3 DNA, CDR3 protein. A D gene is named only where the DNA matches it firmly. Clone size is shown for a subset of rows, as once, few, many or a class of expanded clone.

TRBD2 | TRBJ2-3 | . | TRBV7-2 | TGTGCCAGCAGCTCCGCAGGATCGGGAGGCAGAGCAGATACGCAGTATTTT | CASSSAGSGGRADTQYF
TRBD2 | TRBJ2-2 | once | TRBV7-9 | TGTGCCAGCAGCGAAACTTCATGGACTAGCGGGTATGGGCCCGGGGAGCTGTTTTTT | CASSETSWTSGYGPGELFF
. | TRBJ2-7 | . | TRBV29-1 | TGCAGCGCCACACAACAGGGATCCGGGGGCGAGCAGTACTTC | CSATQQGSGGEQYF
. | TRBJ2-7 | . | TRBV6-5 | TGTGCCAGCGGCTTGGGGCCTTACCCCTACGAGCAGTACTTC | CASGLGPYPYEQYF
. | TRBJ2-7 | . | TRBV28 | TGTGCCAGCAGTTTTATTGGGAACGAGCAGTACTTC | CASSFIGNEQYF
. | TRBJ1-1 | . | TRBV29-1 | TGCAGCGTTGTGACCAGAACTGAAGCTTTCTTT | CSVVTRTEAFF
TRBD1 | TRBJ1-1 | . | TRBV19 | TGTGCCAGTAGTAAAGGACAGGGCGGGACTGAAGCTTTCTTT | CASSKGQGGTEAFF
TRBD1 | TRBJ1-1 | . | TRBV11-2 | TGTGCCAGCAGCTTGGGACGGACAGGGCGGACTGAAGCTTTCTTT | CASSLGRTGRTEAFF
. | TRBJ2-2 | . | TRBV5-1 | TGCGCCAGCAGCTTAGGCGGCACCGGGGAGCTGTTTTTT | CASSLGGTGELFF
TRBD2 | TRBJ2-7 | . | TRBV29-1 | TGCAGCGTTGAGGTCCTAGCGGGGCGCTACGAGCAGTACTTC | CSVEVLAGRYEQYF
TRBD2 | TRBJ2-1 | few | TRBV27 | TGTGCCATCGCCCTGGCTAGCGGGTACAATGAGCAGTTCTTC | CAIALASGYNEQFF
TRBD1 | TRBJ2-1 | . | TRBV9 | TGTGCCAGCAGCCCTAGACAGGGTTTTGACAATGAGCAGTTCTTC | CASSPRQGFDNEQFF
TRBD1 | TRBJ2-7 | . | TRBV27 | TGTGCCAGCAGTTTCGGGACAGGGAACTACGAGCAGTACTTC | CASSFGTGNYEQYF
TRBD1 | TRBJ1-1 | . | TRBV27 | TGTGCCAGCCAACAGGGGAATGAAGCTTTCTTT | CASQQGNEAFF
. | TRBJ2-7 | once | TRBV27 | TGTGCCAGCAGTCCACCGGACAATACCTACGAGCAGTACTTC | CASSPPDNTYEQYF
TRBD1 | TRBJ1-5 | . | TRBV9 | TGTGCCAGCAGCCGACAGGGGAATCAGCCCCAGCATTTT | CASSRQGNQPQHF
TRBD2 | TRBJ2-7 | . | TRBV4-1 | TGCGCCAGCACCAACGGGCTAGCGGACTCCTACGAGCAGTACTTC | CASTNGLADSYEQYF
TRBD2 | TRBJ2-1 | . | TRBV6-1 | TGTGCCAGCCGACTAGCGGGAGGAGTCTACAATGAGCAGTTCTTC | CASRLAGGVYNEQFF
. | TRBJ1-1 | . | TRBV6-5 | TGTGCCAGCAGCTGGGACATACAGAACACTGAAGCTTTCTTT | CASSWDIQNTEAFF
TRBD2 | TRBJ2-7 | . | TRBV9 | TGTGCCAGCAGCCCGTACATTACTAGCGGGAGGAACGAGCAGTACTTC | CASSPYITSGRNEQYF
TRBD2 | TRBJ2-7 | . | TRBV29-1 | TGCAGCGTCACCCCCGGGGGGGGAGCCGAGCAGTACTTC | CSVTPGGGAEQYF
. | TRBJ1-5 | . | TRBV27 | TGTGCCAGCAGTCTAATTACGGGTGAGCCCCAGCATTTT | CASSLITGEPQHF
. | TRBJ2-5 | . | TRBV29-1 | TGCAGCGTTGAAGATTGGGCAGCACAAGAGACCCAGTACTTC | CSVEDWAAQETQYF
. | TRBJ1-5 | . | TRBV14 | TGTGCCAGCAGCCAAGAATCTCAGCCCCAGCATTTT | CASSQESQPQHF
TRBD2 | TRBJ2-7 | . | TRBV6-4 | TGTACCAGCAGTGAAGGGGTAGCGGGAGTATCCGAGCAGTACTTC | CTSSEGVAGVSEQYF
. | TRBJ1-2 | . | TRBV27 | TGTGCCAGCAGTTTTCAAGGGGTTAACTATGGCTACACCTTC | CASSFQGVNYGYTF
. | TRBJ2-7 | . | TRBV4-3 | TGCGCCAGCAGCCAAGAGTCTAGCGCCCTTAGCTCCTACGAGCAGTACTTC | CASSQESSALSSYEQYF
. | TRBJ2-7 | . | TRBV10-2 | TGCGCCAGCAGTGATGCAGGGTACGAGCAGTACTTC | CASSDAGYEQYF
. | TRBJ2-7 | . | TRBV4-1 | TGCGCCAGCAGCCAAGTAAGATTTGAGGGAGGGGGCTCCTACGAGCAGTACTTC | CASSQVRFEGGGSYEQYF
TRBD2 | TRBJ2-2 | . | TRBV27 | TGTGCCAGCAGTTTATCCGGCGGGAGGGCCACCGGGGAGCTGTTTTTT | CASSLSGGRATGELFF
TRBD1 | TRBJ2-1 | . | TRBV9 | TGTGCCAGCAGCGTAGGATCACAGGGGGACTACAATGAGCAGTTCTTC | CASSVGSQGDYNEQFF
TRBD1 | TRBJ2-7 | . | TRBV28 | TGTGCCAGCCGGACAGGGTTTTCCTACGAGCAGTACTTC | CASRTGFSYEQYF
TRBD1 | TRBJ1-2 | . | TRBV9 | TGTGCCAGCAGCGTCGAAGGGACAGCTGTTTACTATGGCTACACCTTC | CASSVEGTAVYYGYTF
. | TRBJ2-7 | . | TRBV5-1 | TGCGCCAGCAGCTTGGAGTCCTACGAGCAGTACTTC | CASSLESYEQYF
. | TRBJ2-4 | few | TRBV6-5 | TGTGCCAGCAGTCCCTCCGGGACCGCAGGACCCATTCAGTACTTC | CASSPSGTAGPIQYF
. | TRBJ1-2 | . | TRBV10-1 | TGCGCCAGCAGGGGCTCGGGGATCATTTCAAGTGGCTACACCTTC | CASRGSGIISSGYTF
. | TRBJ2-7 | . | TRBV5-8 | TGTGCCAGCAGCTTGGGAGGGGACTACGAGCAGTACTTC | CASSLGGDYEQYF
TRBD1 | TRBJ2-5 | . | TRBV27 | TGTGCCAGCAGTTGGTGGACAGGGGGGCAAGAGACCCAGTACTTC | CASSWWTGGQETQYF